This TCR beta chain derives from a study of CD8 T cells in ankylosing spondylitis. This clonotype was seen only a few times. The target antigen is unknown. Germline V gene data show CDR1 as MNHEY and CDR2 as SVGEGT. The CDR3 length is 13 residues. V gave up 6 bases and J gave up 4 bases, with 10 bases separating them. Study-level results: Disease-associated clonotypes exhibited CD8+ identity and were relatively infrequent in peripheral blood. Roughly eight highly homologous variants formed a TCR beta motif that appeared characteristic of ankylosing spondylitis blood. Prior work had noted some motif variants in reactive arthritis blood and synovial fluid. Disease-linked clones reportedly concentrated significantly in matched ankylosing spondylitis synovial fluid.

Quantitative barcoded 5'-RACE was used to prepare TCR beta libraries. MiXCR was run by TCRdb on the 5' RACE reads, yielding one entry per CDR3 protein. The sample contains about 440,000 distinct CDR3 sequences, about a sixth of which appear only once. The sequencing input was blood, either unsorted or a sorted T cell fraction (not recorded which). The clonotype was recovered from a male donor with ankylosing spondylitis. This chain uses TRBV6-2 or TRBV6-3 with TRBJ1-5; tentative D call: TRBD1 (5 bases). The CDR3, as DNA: TGTGCCAGCAGCCCGTGGGGGAATCAGCCCCAGCATTTT. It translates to CASSPWGNQPQHF.